The entry that follows covers one TCR beta chain sequence. Using immunoSEQ multiplex PCR, the repertoire was profiled, and TCRdb retains in-frame clones only, with some absent. The sample includes 150,000 to 200,000 clones, approximately 86% seen only once; the top ten take approximately 23%. The data originate from a study of blood T cell repertoires in COVID-19. Deletions cut 3 bases from V and 0 bases from J, with 9 bases between. The CDR3 extends over 15 amino acids. CDR1 and CDR2 (germline): LNHNV, YYDKDF (reference sequence). This TCR was recovered from a woman aged 40 to 49 in a cohort exposed to, infected with or recovered from COVID-19 (not recorded which). The sequenced sample was PBMCs or T cells enriched from blood (not recorded which). The gene calls are TRBV15 and TRBJ2-1, with D maybe TRBD2 (5 bases). CDR3 sequence: CATSRTGSSYNEQFF. CDR3 sequence (DNA): TGTGCCACCAGCAGGACGGGGAGCTCCTACAATGAGCAGTTCTTC.